Listed below are T cell receptor beta chains from one sample, sequenced in a study of cytomegalovirus exposure and HLA in healthy donors. This table comes from immunoSEQ multiplex PCR, and its TCRdb copy is limited to in-frame clones, with some not included. The sample shows 77,000 or so clones, approximately 75% of them seen only once. The specimen was PBMCs. These receptors were obtained from a middle-aged woman in good health and CMV-seronegative. Each CDR3 is given with its conserved first and last residue. The order of the fields is J gene, D gene, clone size, V gene, CDR3 DNA, CDR3 protein. The D gene is left open where the match is weak. Only part of the rows carry a size: once, few, many, or a class if the clone is expanded.

TRBJ2-3 NA NA TRBV11-3 TGTGCCAGCAGTACCCTAGCCGGAGGGTCTACGCAGTATTTT CASSTLAGGSTQYF
TRBJ1-2 NA NA TRBV10-3 TGTGCCATCAGCCCCCCCCCTCGGGAGGGAGTAAAGAGGCATGGCTACACCTTC CAISPPPREGVKRHGYTF
TRBJ2-7 TRBD1 NA TRBV19 TGTGCCAGTAGCCAGGGACAGGGGGGTCTGGCCGAGCAGTACTTC CASSQGQGGLAEQYF
TRBJ2-1 TRBD2 few TRBV5-1 TGCGCCAGCAGCCCCGTCAGCGGGGGGGCCGGTGAGCAGTTCTTC CASSPVSGGAGEQFF
TRBJ2-7 NA NA TRBV7-2 TGTGCCAGCAGCTTAAATTACAACTACGAGCAGTACTTC CASSLNYNYEQYF
TRBJ2-5 TRBD1 NA TRBV6-5 TGTGCCAGCAGGCTCGGGACAGGGGGGAGAGAGACCCAGTACTTC CASRLGTGGRETQYF
TRBJ2-5 NA NA TRBV29-1 TGCAGCGTTGGGGGCGGGATAGATGAGACCCAGTACTTC CSVGGGIDETQYF
TRBJ2-5 TRBD1 NA TRBV7-3 TGTGCCAGCAAGGGACAGGGGTGGGAGACCCAGTACTTC CASKGQGWETQYF
TRBJ2-1 NA NA TRBV5-1 TGCGCCAGCAGCTTGACGGGGGGCGACCTTAACAATGAGCAGTTCTTC CASSLTGGDLNNEQFF
TRBJ1-1 NA few TRBV5-4 TGTGCCAGCAGATCGATGAGCGCTGAAGCTTTCTTT CASRSMSAEAFF
TRBJ2-5 TRBD1 NA TRBV4-3 TGCGCCAGCAGCCATGGACAGGGAAGGGAAGAGACCCAGTACTTC CASSHGQGREETQYF
TRBJ2-7 TRBD2 few TRBV6-1 TGTGCCAGCAGTGACAGGGTCGGGAGGCAATCCTACGAGCAGTACTTC CASSDRVGRQSYEQYF
TRBJ1-2 TRBD1 NA TRBV6-1 TGTGCCAGCAGTGGACAGGGCTTTTATGGCTACACCTTC CASSGQGFYGYTF
TRBJ1-2 NA NA TRBV2 TGTGCCAGCAGCGTGGACACCTCCGGCTATGGCTACACCTTC CASSVDTSGYGYTF
TRBJ1-3 NA NA TRBV30 TGTGCCAGAGGAAACTCTGGAAACACCATATATTTT CARGNSGNTIYF
TRBJ1-5 NA NA TRBV28 TGTGCCAGCAGGGGGCCTGGCAATCAGCCCCAGCATTTT CASRGPGNQPQHF
TRBJ1-3 NA NA TRBV11-1 TGTGCCAGCAGGGGCAGCGGAAACACCATATATTTT CASRGSGNTIYF
TRBJ1-5 TRBD1 NA TRBV12-5 TGTGCTAGTACGACAGGGGACAAGGGTCAGCCCCAGCATTTT CASTTGDKGQPQHF
TRBJ1-5 NA NA TRBV10-3 TGTGCCATCAGTGACTCGGGGGGACAGCCCCAGCATTTT CAISDSGGQPQHF
TRBJ1-2 NA NA TRBV18 TGTGCCAGCTCACCACCGGGTTACAGGCAGTATGGCTACACCTTC CASSPPGYRQYGYTF
TRBJ2-7 TRBD1 NA TRBV7-2 TGTGCCAGCAGCTCACAGGGGGCCGTCTACGAGCAGTACTTC CASSSQGAVYEQYF
TRBJ2-5 NA NA TRBV28 TGTGCCAGCAGCCCCTGGCCGGACAGCCAAGAGACCCAGTACTTC CASSPWPDSQETQYF
TRBJ2-3 TRBD1 NA TRBV19 TGTGCCAGTAGTACCCCCGGGACAGTAACAGATACGCAGTATTTT CASSTPGTVTDTQYF
TRBJ2-1 TRBD2 NA TRBV10-3 TGTGCCATCAGTGAGTCGAGACTAGCGGAGTACAATGAGCAGTTCTTC CAISESRLAEYNEQFF
TRBJ2-2 TRBD1 once TRBV5-4 TGTGCCAGCAGGATGGGGGGACAGGGAACCGGGGAGCTGTTTTTT CASRMGGQGTGELFF
TRBJ2-3 TRBD2 NA TRBV13 TGTGCCAGCAGCTTTAAAAGGGCGGGGGGCACAGATACGCAGTATTTT CASSFKRAGGTDTQYF
TRBJ1-6 TRBD1 NA TRBV27 TGTGCCAGCAGTGAAGGACAGGATAGCTCCTATAATTCACCCCTCCACTTT CASSEGQDSSYNSPLHF
TRBJ1-2 NA NA TRBV19 TGTGCCAGCACCAGGGTGGAGGGCTATGGCTACACCTTC CASTRVEGYGYTF
TRBJ2-1 TRBD2 NA TRBV30 TGTGCCTGGACCCGAGCGGGAGGGACCCGAAATGAGCAGTTCTTC CAWTRAGGTRNEQFF
TRBJ1-1 NA NA TRBV18 TGTGCCAGCTCACATCTGGAGACAGCGAACACTGAAGCTTTCTTT CASSHLETANTEAFF
TRBJ2-7 TRBD2 NA TRBV6-5 TGTGCCAGCAGGAGGACTAGGTCCTCGTACGAGCAGTACTTC CASRRTRSSYEQYF
TRBJ2-5 TRBD1 NA TRBV11-2 TGTGCCAGCAGCCCTACGCGGGACAGGGGACGAGAGACCCAGTACTTC CASSPTRDRGRETQYF
TRBJ1-2 NA NA TRBV7-9 TGTTCCAGCAGCTACAACAGGGTTGGCTACACCTTC CSSSYNRVGYTF
TRBJ1-5 NA NA TRBV6-6 TGTGCCAGCAGTGAGACACGTTATAGCAATCAGCCCCAGCATTTT CASSETRYSNQPQHF
TRBJ1-1 NA NA TRBV4-1 TGCGCCAGCAGCGAACGCTTAGGGACTGTGGAAGCTTTCTTT CASSERLGTVEAFF
TRBJ1-1 NA few TRBV5-5 TGTGCCAGCAGCTCTCTTGTGAACACTGAAGCTTTCTTT CASSSLVNTEAFF
TRBJ2-1 NA NA TRBV7-9 TGTGCCAGCAGCTTAGCCGAGGCGACCTACAATGAGCAGTTCTTC CASSLAEATYNEQFF
TRBJ2-3 TRBD2 NA TRBV11-1 TGTGCCAGCAGCTCGGGACTAGCGGTCCCGCGTCCAGATACGCAGTATTTT CASSSGLAVPRPDTQYF
TRBJ1-1 NA NA TRBV7-9 TGTGCCAGCAGGGGGGGAATGTCCACTGAAGCTTTCTTT CASRGGMSTEAFF
TRBJ2-6 NA NA TRBV19 TGTGCCAGTAGTCTTAGGGGCAGAGATAGGGCCAACGTCCTGACTTTC CASSLRGRDRANVLTF